This T cell receptor (beta chain) was recovered during a study of blood T cell repertoires in COVID-19. About the study: Spain, Italy and the United States supplied samples that represented acute and convalescent COVID-19.

Per the authors' pipeline: From reference gene primer amplification, estimates of nucleated cell counts were derived. TCRdb keeps only in-frame clones here, not all; method: immunoSEQ multiplex PCR. The V and J calls and the clone size are those of that table, but D and trimming were determined from the DNA. This sample has about 170,000 clones, with about nine tenths found just once. There are 13 residues in the CDR3. CDR1 is SNHLY and CDR2 is FYNNEI in the germline V gene. Trimming removed 8 bases from V and 4 bases from J; junction bases left unmatched: 1. Enrollment of patients from Seattle took place during active infection, with longitudinal follow-up.

The TCR comes from a man aged 18 to 29 with COVID-19, enrolled during active disease. The chain uses TRBV2 and TRBJ2-2; TRBD2 matches 10 bases. Source material: peripheral blood. CDR3 bases: TGTGCCAGCGAGCGGGAGGGCACCGGGGAGCTGTTTTTT. Amino acid sequence: CASEREGTGELFF.